This T cell receptor (beta chain) originates from a study of blood T cell repertoires in COVID-19. For the study at large: COVID-19 samples from acute and convalescent phases originated in the United States, Italy and Spain.

The CDR3 is 15 residues long. CDR1 MDHEN and CDR2 SYDVKM come from the germline V gene. Trimming removed 8 bases from V and 5 bases from J; junction bases left unmatched: 13. Source study methods: Researchers report that nucleated cell counts were estimated from reference gene primer amplification. Sequenced by immunoSEQ multiplex PCR; TCRdb stores in-frame clones only, minus some. The V and J calls and clone size were taken over from that table, and D and trimming were inferred from the DNA. The top ten clones hold about 8% of a sample with around 25,000 clones, roughly 85% of them seen once. The sequence derives from a woman aged 45-65 years with active COVID-19. Sequenced input: peripheral blood. This chain connects TRBV28 to TRBJ2-7; 9 bases align to TRBD1. Here the CDR3 reads CASHARDRDLHEQYF. CDR3 nucleotides: TGTGCCAGCCATGCCCGGGACAGGGATCTGCACGAGCAGTACTTC.